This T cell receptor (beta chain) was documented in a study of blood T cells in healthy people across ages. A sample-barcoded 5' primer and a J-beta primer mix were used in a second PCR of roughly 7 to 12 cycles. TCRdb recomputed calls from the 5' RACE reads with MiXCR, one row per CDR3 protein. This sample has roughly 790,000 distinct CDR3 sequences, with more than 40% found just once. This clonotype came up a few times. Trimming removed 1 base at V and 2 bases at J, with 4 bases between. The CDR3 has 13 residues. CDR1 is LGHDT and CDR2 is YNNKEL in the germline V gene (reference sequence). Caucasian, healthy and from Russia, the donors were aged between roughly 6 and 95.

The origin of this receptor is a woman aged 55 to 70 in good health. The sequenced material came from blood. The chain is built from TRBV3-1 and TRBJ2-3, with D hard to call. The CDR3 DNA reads TGTGCCAGCAGCCAAGCTGCCACAGATACGCAGTATTTT. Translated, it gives CASSQAATDTQYF.